Listed here are 3 T cell receptor beta chains from one sample, sequenced in a study of cytomegalovirus exposure and HLA in healthy donors. The PCR ran on 60 Vbeta and 13 Jbeta primers. Profiled with immunoSEQ multiplex PCR; TCRdb holds only in-frame clones, not every one. Seen here are 150,000 to 190,000 clones, about 80% observed once, and the top ten hold more than 6.5%. The sample taken for sequencing was PBMCs. Receptors were obtained from a woman between 50 and 59 years old in good health and CMV-seropositive.

This clone was detected a few times. The chain is built from TRBV27 and TRBJ2-1, with a weak D call TRBD1 (5 bases). The CDR3 is 15 amino acids. V lost 1 base to trimming and J lost 6 bases, with 13 bases between them. Germline CDR1 and CDR2: MNHEY and SMNVEV (reference sequence). The CDR3 sequence is CASSLLGPKINEQFF. CDR3 DNA sequence: TGTGCCAGCAGTTTATTGGGGCCGAAGATCAATGAGCAGTTCTTC.

This chain uses TRBV6-5 with TRBJ2-5; D might be TRBD1 (5 bases). The CDR3 consists of 13 residues. In germline, CDR1 is MNHEY, CDR2 SVGAGI. The ends were cut back, 6 bases at V and 5 bases at J, with 13 bases in the middle. The CDR3: CASRRQQVETQYF. CDR3 coding DNA: TGTGCCAGCAGGCGACAGCAGGTGGAGACCCAGTACTTC.

The genes are TRBV4-2 and TRBJ2-7; the D gene is possibly TRBD1 (5 bases). Deletions cut 0 bases from V and 3 bases from J, with 12 bases between. The germline CDR1 and CDR2 sequences are LGHNA and YNFKEQ. The CDR3 runs 15 residues. CDR3 sequence: CASSQEGQGYYEQYF. The CDR3 DNA is TGTGCCAGCAGCCAAGAAGGGCAGGGCTACTACGAGCAGTACTTC.